The 12 T cell receptor beta chains reported below all come from one sample, sequenced in a study of blood T cells in healthy people across ages. The authors ran a second PCR of roughly 7 to 11 cycles using a sample-barcoded 5' primer and a J-beta primer mix. TCRdb reanalysed the 5' RACE reads using MiXCR and keeps one entry per CDR3 protein. The sample carries some 1,000,000 distinct CDR3 sequences, approximately 26% recorded once. These sequences were also reported in another study, on T cells of mothers and their children.

The material sequenced was blood. The receptors shown here come from a girl aged 2 to 10 in good health.

This clonotype was counted between two and nine times. This sequence joins TRBV5-6 and TRBJ2-2; D gene uncertain. The CDR3 runs 15 residues. CDR1 is SGHDT, CDR2 YYEEEE, per germline. Trimming cost V 4 bases and J 1 base, with 11 bases left between them. The CDR3 is CASSTGPRNTGELFF. In DNA form, the CDR3 reads TGTGCCAGCAGCACCGGACCGCGGAACACCGGGGAGCTGTTTTTT.

The chain uses TRBV28 and TRBJ2-7; TRBD1 is a possible D gene (5 bases). The end of the DNA fits TRBJ2-1 better, so the J call may be wrong. The CDR3 loop spans 15 amino acids. Germline V gene lookup returns CDR1 MDHEN and CDR2 SYDVKM. CDR3 in amino acids: CASTPRARAYNEQFF. The CDR3 DNA sequence: TGTGCCTCCACACCTCGGGCCAGGGCCTACAATGAGCAGTTCTTC.

The CDR3 DNA reads TGCGCCAGCAGCTCGGACAGTGCGAGCACCGGGGAGCTGTTTTTT. It specifies CASSSDSASTGELFF. V gene TRBV5-1 combines with J gene TRBJ2-2; D might be TRBD1 (6 bases). Trimming removed 3 bases at V and 4 bases at J, with 13 bases between. Germline CDR1 SGHRS, CDR2 YFSETQ. The CDR3 has 15 residues.

Only a few counts were recorded for this clonotype. The rearrangement links TRBV7-9 to TRBJ1-1; D possibly corresponds to TRBD1 (5 bases). Trimming removed 4 bases from V and 0 bases from J, with 9 bases in between. The CDR3 extends over 14 amino acids. CDR1 and CDR2 (germline): SEHNR, FQNEAQ (reference sequence). The CDR3 here is CASSWRQLNTEAFF. DNA of the CDR3: TGTGCCAGCAGCTGGCGACAGTTGAACACTGAAGCTTTCTTT.

The chain uses TRBV7-9 and TRBJ2-5; D not certain. The J call may be mistaken, given a closer DNA end match to TRBJ2-7. Germline V gene sequence: CDR1 SEHNR, CDR2 FQNEAQ (reference sequence). This CDR3 has 14 residues. In DNA, the CDR3 is TGTGCCAGCAGCAGCCTGGTTCAAACCTACGAGCAGTACTTC. Its translation: CASSSLVQTYEQYF.

This clonotype came up a few times. This rearrangement joins TRBV7-9 to TRBJ2-7, with 10 bases fitting TRBD1. The V segment lost 5 bases and the J segment 6 bases; nucleotides outside the gene matches: 7. Germline V gene sequence: CDR1 SEHNR, CDR2 FQNEAQ (reference sequence). The CDR3 is made up of 14 amino acids. Here the CDR3 DNA reads TGTGCCAGCAGCCTCGGGACAGGGGTCTCCGAGCAGTACTTC. Protein sequence: CASSLGTGVSEQYF.

The chain uses TRBV7-9 and TRBJ2-1, with D possibly matching TRBD1 (6 bases). The V end was cut by 4 bases, the J end by 12 bases, with 16 bases between. Germline CDR1 reads SEHNR; CDR2 reads FQNEAQ (reference sequence). The CDR3 has 13 amino acids. The CDR3 nucleotides are TGTGCCAGCAGCTCCGGGCTGGGGGCCGGGCAGTTCTTC. It translates to CASSSGLGAGQFF. Full variable domain (remainder filled in from reference TRBV7-9 and TRBJ2-1): DTGVSQNPRHKITKRGQNVTFRCDPISEHNRLYWYRQTLGQGPEFLTYFQNEAQLEKSRLLSDRFSAERPKGSFSTLEIQRTEQGDSAMYLCASSSGLGAGQFFGPGTRLTVL.

This clonotype turned up a few times. V and J are TRBV6-1 and TRBJ2-5; TRBD2 is a possible D gene (5 bases). Trimming cost V 3 bases and J 4 bases, with 18 bases left between them. The V gene's germline CDR1 is MNHNS and CDR2 SASEGT. The CDR3 is made up of 16 amino acids. The CDR3 reads CASSDKDSGWGETQYF. The CDR3 nucleotides read TGTGCCAGCAGTGATAAGGACTCCGGTTGGGGAGAGACCCAGTACTTC.

V and J are TRBV29-1 and TRBJ1-2; D gene ambiguous. CDR1 is SQVTM and CDR2 is ANQGSEA in the germline V gene. The CDR3 extends over 13 amino acids. V was clipped by 4 bases and J by 7 bases, with 16 bases between them. Here the CDR3 reads CSVVEPGLVGYTF. The DNA for the CDR3 is TGCAGCGTTGTGGAGCCCGGGCTTGTTGGCTACACCTTC.

This clonotype has a handful of counts. The CDR3, as DNA: TGTGCCAGCAGCCGGGACGGAATCTATGGCTACACCTTC. This gives the protein CASSRDGIYGYTF. V gene TRBV7-9 combines with J gene TRBJ1-2; possible D gene TRBD1, 5 bases. Looked up from germline, CDR1 is SEHNR and CDR2 is FQNEAQ (reference sequence). The CDR3 has 13 residues. V shed 5 bases and J shed 4 bases, with 11 bases lying between them. The complete variable domain, with remaining parts taken from reference TRBV7-9 and TRBJ1-2, reads DTGVSQNPRHKITKRGQNVTFRCDPISEHNRLYWYRQTLGQGPEFLTYFQNEAQLEKSRLLSDRFSAERPKGSFSTLEIQRTEQGDSAMYLCASSRDGIYGYTFGSGTRLTVV.

This clonotype was counted between two and nine times. J is TRBJ1-5 and V is TRBV27; a possible D gene is TRBD1 (5 bases). The V end lost 4 bases, the J end lost 5 bases, and 9 bases lay between the germline ends. Germline-derived CDR1 and CDR2 are MNHEY and SMNVEV (reference sequence). The CDR3 is 13 residues long. CDR3 DNA sequence: TGTGCCAGCAGTTGGGGGAAGGATCAGCCCCAGCATTTT. Its translation: CASSWGKDQPQHF.

This chain uses TRBV20-1 with TRBJ2-1, with D perhaps TRBD1 (6 bases). Germline V CDR1 and CDR2: DFQATT, SNEGSKA (reference sequence). V was trimmed by 3 bases and J by 9 bases, leaving 15 bases between them. The CDR3 is made up of 13 amino acids. In DNA, the CDR3 is TGCAGTGCTAGGCCAACAGGGAACAGTGAGCAGTTCTTC. Residues: CSARPTGNSEQFF.